The present T cell receptor (beta chain) was sequenced within a study of T cell repertoires in aging, cancer and after chemotherapy. Overall study context: Millions of TCR reads were in the whole dataset. Study findings and constraints: Compared with age-matched healthy donors, untreated hematological or solid cancer patients showed higher blood TCR clonality. Across the chemotherapy interval, each cancer cohort showed higher median generation probability, suggesting thymic rebound.

TCR beta rearrangements were amplified from peripheral blood genomic DNA. The sample holds a few counts of this clonotype. Its target is not known. Germline lookup yields CDR1 SQVTM and CDR2 ANQGSEA. V was shortened by 3 bases and J by 5 bases, with 10 bases between the two germline ends. The CDR3 extends over 12 amino acids. TRB rearrangements spanning V, D and J were amplified using mixed TRB-A/B primers. MiXCR, applied by TCRdb to the multiplex PCR reads, yields one record per CDR3 protein. The repertoire holds fewer than 13,000 distinct CDR3 sequences, with more than 30% as singletons. The sample taken for sequencing was blood. This receptor was taken from a human donor in good health. The rearrangement joins TRBV29-1 to TRBJ2-5; either TRBD1 or TRBD2 may supply D (5 bases each). The CDR3 protein is CSVERGSETQYF. The CDR3 region has the DNA TGCAGCGTTGAGAGGGGATCGGAGACCCAGTACTTC.